A single sample is the source of the 8 T cell receptor beta chains below, sequenced in a study of OX40 agonist ivuxolimab in advanced cancers. The table came from immunoSEQ multiplex PCR; TCRdb's copy has only in-frame clones and leaves some out. This table holds approximately 52,000 clones, 85% to 95% found once. The specimen comprised CD4+ or CD8+ T cells sorted from blood, sampled in a trial of the OX40 agonist ivuxolimab. The receptors shown here come from an adult with an advanced solid tumor such as melanoma, head and neck, liver or kidney cancer.

The rearrangement uses TRBV7-8 and TRBJ2-7; D uncertain. CDR1 is SGHVS and CDR2 is FQNEAQ in the germline V gene. Trimming stripped 1 base from V and 1 base from J, with 5 bases between. This CDR3 has 13 residues. CDR3: CASSLDYSYEQYF. The CDR3, as DNA: TGTGCCAGCAGCTTAGATTATTCCTACGAGCAGTACTTC. Full variable domain (rest looked up from reference TRBV7-8 and TRBJ2-7): GAGVSQSPRYKVAKRGQDVALRCDPISGHVSLFWYQQALGQGPEFLTYFQNEAQLDKSGLPSDRFFAERPEGSVSTLKIQRTQQEDSAVYLCASSLDYSYEQYFGPGTRLTVT.

V is TRBV28 and J is TRBJ2-1; perhaps TRBD2 as D (6 bases). The CDR3 sequence is 14 residues long. Trimming removed 5 bases from V and 4 bases from J, with 12 bases in between. Germline assignment: CDR1 MDHEN and CDR2 SYDVKM. As DNA, the CDR3 is TGTGCCAGCAGTATCGGGAGACCATACAATGAGCAGTTCTTC. It is translated as CASSIGRPYNEQFF. The whole variable domain, remainder taken from reference TRBV28 and TRBJ2-1, is DVKVTQSSRYLVKRTGEKVFLECVQDMDHENMFWYRQDPGLGLRLIYFSYDVKMKEKGDIPEGYSVSREKKERFSLILESASTNQTSMYLCASSIGRPYNEQFFGPGTRLTVL.

V gene TRBV9 combines with J gene TRBJ1-1, with TRBD1 as a possible D gene (5 bases). The germline gives CDR1 SGDLS, CDR2 YYNGEE. The CDR3 sequence is 15 residues long. The ends were cut back, 3 bases at V and 2 bases at J, with 14 bases in the middle. The CDR3 bases are TGTGCCAGCAGCGGCCCCCAAGGGGTAAACACTGAAGCTTTCTTT. This encodes CASSGPQGVNTEAFF.

This chain joins TRBV21-1 and TRBJ2-1; TRBD1 is the table's D call and was not checked against the DNA. TRBV21-1 is described as a pseudogene. The CDR3 totals 14 residues. The CDR3 DNA sequence: TGTGCCAGCAGCAAATCCGGCTACCAGGTAGAGCAGTTCTTC. Translating gives CASSKSGYQVEQFF.

The chain carries TRBV9 and TRBJ2-3; D remains unclear. Trimming took off 0 bases at V and 0 bases at J, with 8 bases between the two ends. CDR3 length equals 15 residues. In germline, CDR1 is SGDLS, CDR2 YYNGEE. The CDR3 loop is CASSVDLDSTDTQYF. In DNA, the CDR3 is TGTGCCAGCAGCGTAGATCTGGATAGCACAGATACGCAGTATTTT.

This chain uses TRBV7-8 with TRBJ2-1; 9 bases are a match to TRBD1. The V gene end was trimmed by 1 base and the J gene end by 0 bases; junction bases not matched to a gene: 10. Germline V gene data show CDR1 as SGHVS and CDR2 as FQNEAQ. The CDR3 is 19 residues long. CDR3 loop: CASSLVGTGMIRSYNEQFF. In DNA, the CDR3 is TGTGCCAGCAGCTTAGTAGGGACAGGGATGATACGCTCCTACAATGAGCAGTTCTTC.

This chain links TRBV9 with TRBJ2-1, with TRBD2 as a possible D gene (5 bases). The ends were cut back, 4 bases at V and 7 bases at J, with 18 bases in the middle. The length of the CDR3 is 15 residues. Germline-derived CDR1 and CDR2 are SGDLS and YYNGEE. CDR3 region: CASSLFGMGRNEQFF. CDR3 in DNA: TGTGCCAGCAGCCTTTTCGGGATGGGTAGGAATGAGCAGTTCTTC.

The V call is TRBV19, the J call TRBJ2-7; D may be TRBD1 (6 bases). Deletions cut 7 bases from V and 6 bases from J, with 19 bases between. CDR3 length equals 14 residues. Germline V gene data show CDR1 as LNHDA and CDR2 as SQIVND (reference sequence). The CDR3 sequence: CASNTGTLSREQYF. Here the CDR3 DNA reads TGTGCCAGTAACACCGGGACATTAAGCCGCGAGCAGTACTTC.